This TCR beta chain originates from a study of technical replicates of blood from a handful of donors. In germline, CDR1 is MNHNS, CDR2 SASEGT. The CDR3 runs 14 residues. Trimming pared 7 bases from V and 9 bases from J, leaving 21 bases between. Method: immunoSEQ multiplex PCR; TCRdb's copy keeps in-frame clones and lacks some. Here the sample spans tens of thousands of clones, roughly nine tenths being singletons. The chain carries TRBV6-1 and TRBJ2-5; D may be TRBD1 (5 bases). The sequence came from a human donor in good health. Some clones in this sample may be carry-over from other donors' samples. The sample consisted of PBMCs. CDR3 amino acids: CASTRTAEIGAQYF. CDR3 DNA: TGTGCCAGCACTAGGACGGCAGAAATAGGGGCCCAGTACTTC.